The text below deals with one T cell receptor beta chain. The antigen is unknown. The repertoire was sequenced with immunoSEQ multiplex PCR; TCRdb's copy has only in-frame clones and lacks some. The sample consists of 95,000 to 150,000 clones, approximately 90% of them appearing once. This entry is derived from a study of T cell responses to AZD1222 COVID-19 vaccine. Study-level background: Second doses were pooled across both intervals (about 4 or about 12 weeks).

Study observations and caveats: Females outnumbered males among donors, who were mostly white British; clonal diversity was possibly underestimated. Repertoire sampling was restricted to post-peak T cell response timepoints. Reportedly, nearly half the spike-specific TCRs target unmutated variant regions.

The CDR3 has 16 amino acids. The V gene lost 5 bases and the J gene lost 3 bases, with 17 bases spanning the gap. Germline values: CDR1 MNHEY, CDR2 SMNVEV (reference sequence). The V call is TRBV27, the J call TRBJ2-1; D is unclear. This sequence originates from an adult in good health. The sequenced sample was peripheral blood, obtained on day 0 of AZD1222 vaccination. The CDR3 here is CASSPEWTMYYNEQFF. The CDR3 DNA is TGTGCCAGCAGTCCTGAATGGACCATGTACTACAATGAGCAGTTCTTC.